This section outlines one T cell receptor beta chain sequence together with its context. The antigen is undetermined. The data stem from a study of T cell responses to AZD1222 COVID-19 vaccine. TCRdb's table, derived via immunoSEQ multiplex PCR, lists solely in-frame clones and lacks some. The data hold more than 110,000 clones, with 91% observed a single time. Study-wide points: White British people made up most donors, females outnumbered males, and clonal diversity was possibly underestimated. Regions 160-218 and 743-854 held dominance among vaccine-associated CD4 TCRs, which spanned spike.

There are 15 residues in the CDR3. Trimming removed 5 bases from V and 4 bases from J; junction bases left unmatched: 5. Germline CDR1 and CDR2: MDHEN and SYDVKM. The TCR comes from an adult in good health. The source was peripheral blood, collected on day 0 of AZD1222 vaccination. The rearrangement joins TRBV28 to TRBJ1-6; 7 bases line up with TRBD1. Written as DNA, the CDR3 is TGTGCCAGCAGTAACAGGGGTAATTATAATTCACCCCTCCACTTT. Its protein product is CASSNRGNYNSPLHF.